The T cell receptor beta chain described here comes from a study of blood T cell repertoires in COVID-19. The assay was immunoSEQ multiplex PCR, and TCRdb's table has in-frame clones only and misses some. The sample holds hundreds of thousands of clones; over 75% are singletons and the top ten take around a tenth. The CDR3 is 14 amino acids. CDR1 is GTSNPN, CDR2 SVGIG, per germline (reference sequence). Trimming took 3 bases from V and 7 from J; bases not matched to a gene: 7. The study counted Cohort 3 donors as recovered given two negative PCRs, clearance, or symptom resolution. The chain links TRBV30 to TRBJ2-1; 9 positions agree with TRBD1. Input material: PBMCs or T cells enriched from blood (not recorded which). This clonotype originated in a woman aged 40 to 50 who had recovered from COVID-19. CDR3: CAWREQGARNEQFF. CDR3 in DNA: TGTGCCTGGAGAGAACAGGGGGCGCGTAATGAGCAGTTCTTC.